Below are 24 T cell receptor beta chains sequenced from a single sample in a study of T cell responses to AZD1222 COVID-19 vaccine. Clones were sequenced by immunoSEQ multiplex PCR, and TCRdb holds only the in-frame ones, with some missing. Among 100,000 to 150,000 clones, around 85% were seen once, and the ten largest hold roughly 4.4%. The material sequenced was peripheral blood, taken 28 days after the second AZD1222 dose. The receptors were gathered from an adult who received the AZD1222 COVID-19 vaccine.

The chain uses TRBV12-3 or TRBV12-4 and TRBJ1-1; no clear D. CDR3 length: 13 amino acids. V lost 3 bases, J lost 0 bases, and 5 bases lay in between. The CDR3 reads CASSLLMNTEAFF. As DNA, the CDR3 is TGTGCCAGCAGTTTGCTCATGAACACTGAAGCTTTCTTT.

The chain joins TRBV28 to TRBJ2-2; the match to TRBD2 covers 9 bases. J lost 4 bases, V lost 6 bases, and 9 bases had no gene match. Germline lookup yields CDR1 MDHEN and CDR2 SYDVKM. CDR3 length equals 16 residues. CDR3 sequence: CASSPPSGEATGELFF. The CDR3 DNA sequence: TGTGCCAGCAGCCCCCCTAGCGGGGAGGCCACCGGGGAGCTGTTTTTT.

A single count supports this clone. The V gene is TRBV29-1, the J gene TRBJ2-1; D unclear. Per the germline V gene, CDR1 is SQVTM and CDR2 is ANQGSEA. Trimming removed 0 bases at V and 7 bases at J, with 13 bases between. There are 14 residues in the CDR3. In DNA, the CDR3 is TGCAGCGTTGAAGAGGCGGCAGGTAGGAATGAGCAGTTCTTC. Its translation: CSVEEAAGRNEQFF.

The table lists this clone with a count of one. The V call is TRBV10-2, the J call TRBJ2-7; 12 bases line up with TRBD2. Trimming at V came to 3 bases and at J to 3 bases, leaving 3 bases not matched to a gene. The CDR3 is made up of 15 amino acids. Germline CDR1 is WSHSY and CDR2 is SAAADI. The CDR3 is CASSDTSGGHYEQYF. Here the CDR3 DNA reads TGCGCCAGCAGTGACACTAGCGGGGGGCACTACGAGCAGTACTTC.

This chain uses TRBV28 with TRBJ2-2; TRBD2 is a possible D gene (7 bases). CDR3 length: 16 amino acids. The V gene lost 10 bases and the J gene lost 0 bases, with 18 bases spanning the gap. In germline, CDR1 is MDHEN, CDR2 SYDVKM. The CDR3 DNA is TGTGCCACCTCAGCCGCGGGGGCCGCGAACACCGGGGAGCTGTTTTTT. Residues: CATSAAGAANTGELFF. The full variable domain, in which reference TRBV28 and TRBJ2-2 provide the parts outside the CDR3, is DVKVTQSSRYLVKRTGEKVFLECVQDMDHENMFWYRQDPGLGLRLIYFSYDVKMKEKGDIPEGYSVSREKKERFSLILESASTNQTSMYLCATSAAGAANTGELFFGEGSRLTVL.

The chain uses TRBV7-2 and TRBJ2-5, with 8 bases aligning to TRBD2. Losses at the gene ends were 1 base for V and 5 bases for J; bases not matched to a gene: 9. This CDR3 spans 16 amino acids. From germline, CDR1 is SGHTA and CDR2 FQGNSA. DNA of the CDR3: TGTGCCAGCAGCTTAGGACGGGGGGGCTTTCACGAGACCCAGTACTTC. It yields the protein CASSLGRGGFHETQYF.

This chain connects TRBV28 to TRBJ1-4, with 12 nucleotides matching TRBD1. This CDR3 region has 15 residues. V gave up 5 bases and J gave up 7 bases; unmatched junction bases: 5. Germline lookup yields CDR1 MDHEN and CDR2 SYDVKM. The CDR3 spells CASSKGGQGAEKLFF. For the CDR3, the DNA is TGTGCCAGCAGTAAGGGGGGACAGGGGGCTGAAAAACTGTTTTTT.

J is TRBJ1-2 and V is TRBV28; unclear D gene. Per germline, CDR1 MDHEN and CDR2 SYDVKM. The V and J ends lost 5 bases and 0 bases respectively, with 4 bases between them. This CDR3 spans 12 amino acids. CDR3 loop: CASSRTNYGYTF. The CDR3 region has the DNA TGTGCCAGCAGTCGGACTAACTATGGCTACACCTTC.

In its sample, this clone was seen a few times. The rearrangement joins TRBV28 to TRBJ1-2, with 9 bases matching TRBD1. V lost 9 bases and J lost 4; bases outside the gene matches: 6. CDR3 length equals 13 residues. Per germline, CDR1 MDHEN and CDR2 SYDVKM. The CDR3 DNA sequence: TGTGCCAGTCGACAGGGGGGTGGCTATGGCTACACCTTC. Amino acids: CASRQGGGYGYTF.

J is TRBJ1-1 and V is TRBV12-3 or TRBV12-4; D not certain. With 5 bases removed from V and 3 bases from J, the gap between germline ends came to 4 bases. The CDR3 totals 11 residues. CDR3 region: CASSADTEAFF. CDR3 DNA: TGTGCCAGCAGTGCGGACACTGAAGCTTTCTTT.

The J gene is TRBJ1-5, the V gene TRBV4-2; 12 bases match TRBD1. The CDR3 spans 15 residues. After removal of 7 bases from V and 4 bases from J, the junction contained 5 bases not matched to a gene. In germline, CDR1 is LGHNA, CDR2 YNFKEQ. DNA for the CDR3: TGTGCCAGCAACCAGGGACAGGGGGCGAATCAGCCCCAGCATTTT. Translation gives CASNQGQGANQPQHF.

For the CDR3, the DNA is TGTGCCAGCAGACGGGAGGCTCATTCACCCCTCCACTTT. Encoded protein: CASRREAHSPLHF. The chain employs TRBV12-3 or TRBV12-4 and TRBJ1-6; D unresolved. Trimming left V 6 bases short and J 8 bases short, with 11 bases between. CDR3 length: 13 residues.

The rearrangement links TRBV28 to TRBJ2-2, with 9 bases lining up with TRBD1. CDR3 size: 15 residues. Germline assignment: CDR1 MDHEN and CDR2 SYDVKM. After removal of 3 bases from V and 6 bases from J, the junction contained 5 bases not matched to a gene. The CDR3: CASSFGDRVPGELFF. CDR3 nucleotides: TGTGCCAGCAGTTTCGGGGACAGGGTTCCCGGGGAGCTGTTTTTT.

J is TRBJ2-2 and V is TRBV9; 11 bases map to TRBD2. J was trimmed by 1 base and V by 3 bases; bases with no gene match: 11. Germline CDR1 reads SGDLS; CDR2 reads YYNGEE. The CDR3 extends over 19 amino acids. CDR3 nucleotide sequence: TGTGCCAGCAGCGCTGGGGTACTAGCGGGGGACCGGAACACCGGGGAGCTGTTTTTT. Residues: CASSAGVLAGDRNTGELFF.

This chain uses TRBV6-5 with TRBJ2-3; weak D call: TRBD2 (6 bases). Germline V gene sequence: CDR1 MNHEY, CDR2 SVGAGI. CDR3 length: 14 amino acids. Trimming stripped 6 bases from V and 2 bases from J, with 12 bases between. The CDR3 sequence is CASSPGDFTDTQYF. DNA for the CDR3: TGTGCCAGCAGCCCGGGGGATTTCACAGATACGCAGTATTTT.

This clone was counted a few times. The chain recombines TRBV6-5 with TRBJ1-1; possible D gene TRBD1, 6 bases. Trimming cost V 7 bases and J 11 bases, with 20 bases left between them. The CDR3 has 13 amino acids. CDR1 and CDR2 (germline): MNHEY, SVGAGI. The CDR3 is CASKVVDSTWAFF. For the CDR3, the DNA is TGTGCCAGCAAAGTGGTGGACAGCACCTGGGCTTTCTTT.

This clone was counted a single time. The rearrangement joins TRBV28 to TRBJ2-7; 10 nucleotides line up with TRBD2. CDR1 is MDHEN and CDR2 is SYDVKM in the germline V gene. The length of the CDR3 is 12 residues. Trimming at V came to 11 bases and at J to 3 bases, leaving 4 bases not matched to a gene. The CDR3: CASLAGDYEQYF. CDR3 bases: TGTGCCTCTCTAGCGGGGGACTACGAGCAGTACTTC.

J is TRBJ1-3 and V is TRBV24-1, with D possibly being TRBD1 (5 bases). V was shortened by 3 bases and J by 0 bases, with 8 bases between the two germline ends. The CDR3 sequence is 15 residues long. CDR1 and CDR2 (germline): KGHDR, SFDVKD. CDR3 sequence: CATSDGADSGNTIYF. The CDR3 bases are TGTGCCACCAGTGATGGGGCTGACTCTGGAAACACCATATATTTT.

The CDR3: CASSPRDRAADTQYF. CDR3 DNA: TGCGCCAGCAGCCCCAGGGACAGGGCGGCAGATACGCAGTATTTT. The chain uses TRBV5-1 and TRBJ2-3, with 9 bases aligning to TRBD1. The junction had 7 bases not matched to a gene; V was cut back by 4 bases and J by 4 bases. The germline CDR1 and CDR2 sequences are SGHRS and YFSETQ. The CDR3 runs to 15 residues.

The gene calls are TRBV12-3 or TRBV12-4 and TRBJ2-1; tentatively, D is TRBD2 (6 bases). The CDR3 is 11 residues long. Trimming removed 6 bases from V and 7 bases from J, with 7 bases in between. CDR3 residues: CASRRGNEQFF. The CDR3, as DNA: TGTGCCAGCAGACGGGGGAATGAGCAGTTCTTC.

V gene TRBV9 combines with J gene TRBJ1-1; no clear D. Germline CDR1 SGDLS, CDR2 YYNGEE. CDR3 length equals 15 residues. Trimming cost V 4 bases and J 1 base, with 14 bases left between them. Written as DNA, the CDR3 is TGTGCCAGCAGCCCGAGCGTAGAGAAGAACACTGAAGCTTTCTTT. It specifies CASSPSVEKNTEAFF.

The rearrangement joins TRBV30 to TRBJ1-1; D unclear. The CDR3 runs to 13 residues. Germline V CDR1 and CDR2: GTSNPN, SVGIG (reference sequence). Trimming removed 0 bases from V and 4 bases from J, with 9 bases in between. CDR3 residues: CAWSVLLSTEAFF. In DNA, the CDR3 is TGTGCCTGGAGTGTACTGCTTTCCACTGAAGCTTTCTTT.

The rearrangement joins TRBV7-9 to TRBJ2-1; D gene unclear. Germline CDR1 SEHNR, CDR2 FQNEAQ (reference sequence). V was cut by 4 bases and J by 0 bases, with 10 bases left in between. CDR3 length: 15 amino acids. The CDR3 spells CASSSTASSYNEQFF. CDR3 coding DNA: TGTGCCAGCAGCTCAACTGCGAGCTCCTACAATGAGCAGTTCTTC.

This clone has a single count. The gene calls are TRBV4-3 and TRBJ2-3; D may be TRBD2 (6 bases). Germline loops: CDR1 LGHNA, CDR2 YSLEER. This CDR3 spans 14 amino acids. Trimming took 1 base from V and 5 from J, leaving 10 bases between them. CDR3: CASSQAGDGDTQYF. CDR3 nucleotide sequence: TGCGCCAGCAGCCAAGCGGGGGACGGAGATACGCAGTATTTT.